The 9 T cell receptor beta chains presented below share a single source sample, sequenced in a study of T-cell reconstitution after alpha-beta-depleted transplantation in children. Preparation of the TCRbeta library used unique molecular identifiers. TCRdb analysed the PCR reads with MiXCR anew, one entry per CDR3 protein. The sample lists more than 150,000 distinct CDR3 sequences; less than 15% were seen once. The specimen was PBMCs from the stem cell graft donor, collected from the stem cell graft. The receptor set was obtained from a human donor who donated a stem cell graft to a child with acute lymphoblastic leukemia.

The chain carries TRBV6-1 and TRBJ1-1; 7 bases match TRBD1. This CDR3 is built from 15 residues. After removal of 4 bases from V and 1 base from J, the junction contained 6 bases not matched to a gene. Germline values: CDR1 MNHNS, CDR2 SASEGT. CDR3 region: CASSATGAANTEAFF. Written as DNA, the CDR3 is TGTGCCAGCAGTGCAACAGGGGCCGCGAACACTGAAGCTTTCTTT.

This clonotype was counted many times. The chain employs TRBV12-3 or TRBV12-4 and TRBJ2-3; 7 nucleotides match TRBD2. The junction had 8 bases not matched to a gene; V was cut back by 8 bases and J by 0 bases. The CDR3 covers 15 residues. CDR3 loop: CASWSHSGSTDTQYF. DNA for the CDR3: TGTGCCAGCTGGAGCCATAGCGGGAGCACAGATACGCAGTATTTT.

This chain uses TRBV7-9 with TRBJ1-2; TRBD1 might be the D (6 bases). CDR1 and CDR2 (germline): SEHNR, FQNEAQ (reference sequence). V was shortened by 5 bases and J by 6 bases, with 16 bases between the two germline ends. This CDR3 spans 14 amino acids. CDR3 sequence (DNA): TGTGCCAGCAGCCTGGACTCCGCAGGGGATGGCTACACCTTC. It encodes CASSLDSAGDGYTF.

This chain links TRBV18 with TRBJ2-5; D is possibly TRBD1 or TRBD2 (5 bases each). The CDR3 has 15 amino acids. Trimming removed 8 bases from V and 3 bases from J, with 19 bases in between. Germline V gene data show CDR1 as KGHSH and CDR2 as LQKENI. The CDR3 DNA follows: TGTGCCAGCAAGACGAGGGGCAGGGAGAAAGAGACCCAGTACTTC. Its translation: CASKTRGREKETQYF.

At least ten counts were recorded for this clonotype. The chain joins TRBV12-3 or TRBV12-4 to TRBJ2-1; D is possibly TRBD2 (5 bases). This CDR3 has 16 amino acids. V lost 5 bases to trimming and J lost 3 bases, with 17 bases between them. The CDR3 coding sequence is TGTGCCAGCAGTCGAATTGGCGGACTCGACTACAATGAGCAGTTCTTC. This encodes CASSRIGGLDYNEQFF.

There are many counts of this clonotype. CDR3: CASSLLTSSYNEQFF. CDR3 DNA sequence: TGTGCCAGCAGCTTGTTAACGAGCTCCTACAATGAGCAGTTCTTC. The chain couples TRBV5-5 to TRBJ2-1, with D unresolved. Germline CDR1 and CDR2: SGHKS and YYEKEE (reference sequence). This CDR3 has 15 residues. V dropped 1 base and J dropped 0 bases, with 8 bases sitting between them.

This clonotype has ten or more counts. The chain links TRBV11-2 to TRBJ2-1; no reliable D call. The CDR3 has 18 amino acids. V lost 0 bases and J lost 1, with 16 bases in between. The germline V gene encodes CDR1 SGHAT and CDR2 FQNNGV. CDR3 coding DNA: TGTGCCAGCAGCTTAGATCTCGTAGGTTGGGGATCCTACAATGAGCAGTTCTTC. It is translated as CASSLDLVGWGSYNEQFF.

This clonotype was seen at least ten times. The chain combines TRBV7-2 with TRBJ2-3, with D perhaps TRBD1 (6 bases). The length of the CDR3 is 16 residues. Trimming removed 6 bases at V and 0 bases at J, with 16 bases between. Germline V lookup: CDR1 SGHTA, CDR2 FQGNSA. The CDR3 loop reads CASSKSTGWSTDTQYF. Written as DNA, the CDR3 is TGTGCCAGCAGTAAATCTACAGGGTGGAGCACAGATACGCAGTATTTT.

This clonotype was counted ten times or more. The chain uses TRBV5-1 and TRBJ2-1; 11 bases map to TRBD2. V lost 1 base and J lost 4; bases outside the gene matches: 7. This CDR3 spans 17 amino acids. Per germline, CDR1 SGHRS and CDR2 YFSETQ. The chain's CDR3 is CASSLRPSGRTYNEQFF. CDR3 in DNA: TGCGCCAGCAGCTTGCGTCCTAGCGGGAGGACTTACAATGAGCAGTTCTTC.